This T cell receptor (beta chain) was retrieved from a study of a mutant IDH1 vaccine in newly diagnosed glioma. For the study at large: Standard pretreatment was either radiotherapy, temozolomide, or, for most, radiochemotherapy with temozolomide.

As to time point: week 47, end of study. Doses comprised 300 ug of mutant IDH1 20-mer peptide each, plus topical imiquimod. Remarks on this clone: Antigen unknown.

Trimming took 10 bases from V and 4 from J; bases not matched to a gene: 10. Germline CDR1 reads MNHNS; CDR2 reads SASEGT. The CDR3 loop spans 14 amino acids. The protocol was immunoSEQ multiplex PCR, while the TCRdb copy is restricted to in-frame clones and leaves out a portion. The repertoire consists of about 83,000 clones, with around four fifths occurring once and the leading ten covering 4% to 5.5%. The specimen was PBMCs, collected from a glioma patient whose treatment included an IDH1 peptide vaccine. This clonotype originated in a man aged 35-49 years with glioma. The chain is built from TRBV6-1 and TRBJ2-1; 7 positions agree with TRBD1. The CDR3 region is CATHPLTGYNEQFF. In DNA form, the CDR3 reads TGTGCCACCCACCCCCTGACAGGGTACAATGAGCAGTTCTTC.